The 32 T cell receptor beta chains in this list originate from one sample, sequenced in a study of graft-versus-host responses after intestinal transplantation. These receptors lack a known antigen. Profiled with immunoSEQ multiplex PCR; TCRdb holds only in-frame clones, not every one. The top ten clones hold 0.35% to 0.55% of a sample with tens of thousands of clones, approximately 88% of them seen once. The specimen comprised unstimulated CD4+ T cells sorted from spleen or lymph node cells, sampled before transplant. The receptors stem from a human donor who was the organ donor for an intestinal transplant.

The chain links TRBV15 to TRBJ1-1, with D possibly being TRBD1 (6 bases). The CDR3 has 15 residues. Germline V gene data show CDR1 as LNHNV and CDR2 as YYDKDF (reference sequence). The V end lost 0 bases, the J end lost 1 base, and 9 bases lay between the germline ends. The CDR3 sequence: CATSRDPRGNTEAFF. CDR3 nucleotide sequence: TGTGCCACCAGCAGAGATCCCAGGGGGAACACTGAAGCTTTCTTT.

The V gene is TRBV2, the J gene TRBJ2-3, with D perhaps matching TRBD1 (5 bases). The V and J ends lost 1 base and 4 bases respectively, with 15 bases between them. The germline gives CDR1 SNHLY, CDR2 FYNNEI. The length of the CDR3 is 16 residues. The CDR3 region is CASSEGAFRGADTQYF. The CDR3 DNA follows: TGTGCCAGCAGTGAAGGGGCCTTTAGGGGCGCAGATACGCAGTATTTT.

V usage is TRBV6-1 and J usage is TRBJ2-5, with 9 bases matching TRBD2. The V segment lost 0 bases and the J segment 5 bases; nucleotides outside the gene matches: 13. Germline V gene data show CDR1 as MNHNS and CDR2 as SASEGT. The CDR3 consists of 18 residues. The CDR3 coding sequence is TGTGCCAGCAGTGAAGCAGGACGCGGGAGGGTTTCGGGGGAGACCCAGTACTTC. This translates into CASSEAGRGRVSGETQYF.

The V and J genes are TRBV10-2 and TRBJ2-7; a weak D match, TRBD2 (5 bases). The ends were cut back, 6 bases at V and 0 bases at J, with 9 bases in the middle. Germline-derived CDR1 and CDR2 are WSHSY and SAAADI. The CDR3 is 13 residues long. Here the CDR3 reads CASSGLISYEQYF. The CDR3 region has the DNA TGCGCCAGCAGCGGACTGATCTCCTACGAGCAGTACTTC.

V is TRBV6-5 and J is TRBJ2-7; possibly TRBD2 for D (5 bases). V was clipped by 6 bases and J by 2 bases, with 11 bases between them. The CDR3 totals 13 residues. CDR1 and CDR2 (germline): MNHEY, SVGAGI. CDR3 loop: CASSEGGPYEQYF. In DNA, the CDR3 is TGTGCCAGCAGCGAAGGAGGTCCCTACGAGCAGTACTTC.

The chain couples TRBV27 to TRBJ1-5; D gene unclear. The CDR3 length is 15 residues. Germline-derived CDR1 and CDR2 are MNHEY and SMNVEV (reference sequence). Trimming cost V 3 bases and J 2 bases, with 11 bases left between them. The CDR3 sequence is CASSLMVGGNQPQHF. The CDR3 DNA reads as TGTGCCAGCAGTTTGATGGTTGGGGGCAATCAGCCCCAGCATTTT.

The chain combines TRBV4-3 with TRBJ1-2, with TRBD1 as a possible D gene (5 bases). CDR1 is LGHNA, CDR2 YSLEER, per germline. The length of the CDR3 is 12 residues. V lost 5 bases to trimming and J lost 8 bases, with 12 bases between them. The CDR3 region is CASSSSGIGYTF. CDR3 nucleotide sequence: TGCGCCAGCAGCTCCTCAGGGATAGGCTACACCTTC.

On this clone itself: Different DNA sequences within this sample yield the same CDR3. The chain is built from TRBV7-2 and TRBJ2-7; D is perhaps TRBD2 (7 bases). V lost 8 bases and J 6 bases, leaving 20 bases between the germline ends. The germline V gene has CDR1 SGHTA and CDR2 FQGNSA. This CDR3 contains 14 residues. The CDR3 sequence is CASLRQAGDGEQYF. In DNA, the CDR3 is TGTGCCAGCCTACGACAGGCGGGGGACGGCGAGCAGTACTTC.

As concerns this clone: The sample has other DNA sequences that encode this CDR3 too. V gene TRBV5-4 combines with J gene TRBJ2-1; 14 bases map to TRBD2. V was pared by 0 bases and J by 4 bases, with 0 bases of the junction left unmatched. Germline CDR1 and CDR2: SGHNT and YYREEE (reference sequence). This CDR3 comprises 16 residues. This CDR3 is CASSLGLAGGYNEQFF. As DNA, the CDR3 is TGTGCCAGCAGCTTGGGACTAGCGGGAGGGTACAATGAGCAGTTCTTC.

This chain uses TRBV6-1 with TRBJ1-5; 8 bases map to TRBD1. The CDR3 extends over 14 amino acids. Germline V lookup: CDR1 MNHNS, CDR2 SASEGT. The J segment lost 5 bases and the V segment lost 3 bases, leaving 3 bases of the junction unmatched. The CDR3 nucleotides are TGTGCCAGCAGTGAGAAGGACAGGGATCAGCCCCAGCATTTT. Its protein product is CASSEKDRDQPQHF.

J is TRBJ2-3 and V is TRBV5-1; tentatively, D is TRBD1 (6 bases). Deletions cut 4 bases from V and 0 bases from J, with 12 bases between. The CDR3 contains 15 residues. The germline CDR1 and CDR2 sequences are SGHRS and YFSETQ. The CDR3 here is CASSLTGSSTDTQYF. The CDR3 DNA is TGCGCCAGCAGCCTAACAGGGTCTAGCACAGATACGCAGTATTTT.

This chain connects TRBV5-1 to TRBJ2-2; tentative D call: TRBD1 (6 bases). CDR1 is SGHRS, CDR2 YFSETQ, per germline. CDR3 length equals 15 residues. Trimming stripped 4 bases from V and 3 bases from J, with 13 bases between. This CDR3 is CASSPRSGDTGELFF. The CDR3 coding sequence is TGCGCCAGCAGCCCCAGATCAGGGGACACCGGGGAGCTGTTTTTT.

This clone was counted between two and nine times. The chain uses TRBV6-5 and TRBJ2-2; 9 bases line up with TRBD1. The J segment lost 6 bases and the V segment lost 2 bases, leaving 4 bases of the junction unmatched. CDR3 length: 15 residues. The germline CDR1 and CDR2 sequences are MNHEY and SVGAGI. The CDR3 protein is CASSYPGTGSGELFF. The CDR3 DNA reads TGTGCCAGCAGTTACCCGGGGACAGGGTCCGGGGAGCTGTTTTTT.

The genes are TRBV5-1 and TRBJ2-5; D gene ambiguous. V shed 4 bases and J shed 0 bases, with 10 bases lying between them. From germline, CDR1 is SGHRS and CDR2 YFSETQ. This CDR3 spans 14 amino acids. CDR3 sequence: CASSPRLNQETQYF. The CDR3 region has the DNA TGCGCCAGCAGCCCGAGGTTGAACCAAGAGACCCAGTACTTC.

V gene TRBV19 combines with J gene TRBJ1-2, with D uncertain. Trimming took off 1 base at V and 4 bases at J, with 10 bases between the two ends. The germline V gene has CDR1 LNHDA and CDR2 SQIVND (reference sequence). The CDR3 covers 14 residues. The CDR3 reads CASSIGQAPYGYTF. The CDR3 coding sequence is TGTGCCAGTAGTATAGGTCAGGCCCCCTATGGCTACACCTTC.

The chain is built from TRBV5-6 and TRBJ2-3; the D gene is possibly TRBD1 (5 bases). Trimming cost V 0 bases and J 5 bases, with 10 bases left between them. In germline, CDR1 is SGHDT, CDR2 YYEEEE. This CDR3 is built from 14 residues. The CDR3 coding sequence is TGTGCCAGCAGCTTGGGTGGGGCAAGAGATACGCAGTATTTT. This translates into CASSLGGARDTQYF.

The chain joins TRBV5-1 to TRBJ2-1, with 12 bases aligning to TRBD2. The CDR3 consists of 15 residues. The junction had 5 bases not matched to a gene; V was cut back by 2 bases and J by 8 bases. From germline, CDR1 is SGHRS and CDR2 YFSETQ. In nucleotides, the CDR3 is TGCGCCAGCAGCTTCCGGCTAGCGGGGGGGTATGAGCAGTTCTTC. Translating gives CASSFRLAGGYEQFF.

The chain recombines TRBV5-1 with TRBJ1-2; 8 nucleotides match TRBD1. CDR3 length: 13 residues. Losses at the gene ends were 4 bases for V and 6 bases for J; bases not matched to a gene: 5. Germline loops: CDR1 SGHRS, CDR2 YFSETQ. CDR3 residues: CASSPGTGNGYTF. CDR3 DNA sequence: TGCGCCAGCAGCCCCGGGACAGGAAATGGCTACACCTTC.

The chain couples TRBV6-5 to TRBJ2-3, with TRBD2 matching over 11 bases. The CDR3 totals 14 residues. The germline CDR1 and CDR2 sequences are MNHEY and SVGAGI. Losses at the gene ends were 7 bases for V and 1 base for J; bases not matched to a gene: 1. The CDR3 sequence is CASKLAGGTDTQYF. The CDR3 DNA is TGTGCCAGCAAACTAGCGGGGGGCACAGATACGCAGTATTTT.

The chain recombines TRBV6-1 with TRBJ1-2, with D unclear. Germline assignment: CDR1 MNHNS and CDR2 SASEGT. The CDR3 has 13 residues. V lost 2 bases to trimming and J lost 4 bases, with 8 bases between them. This CDR3 is CASSELPSYGYTF. The CDR3 DNA is TGTGCCAGCAGTGAATTACCGTCCTATGGCTACACCTTC.

With regard to this clone: Other DNA sequences from this sample encode an identical CDR3 as well. This chain uses TRBV5-1 with TRBJ2-3, with 10 bases identical to TRBD2. The V segment lost 1 base and the J segment 1 base; nucleotides outside the gene matches: 0. Germline V CDR1 and CDR2: SGHRS, YFSETQ. The CDR3 is 15 amino acids. CDR3 protein: CASSLTSGGTDTQYF. Written as DNA, the CDR3 is TGCGCCAGCAGCTTGACTAGCGGGGGCACAGATACGCAGTATTTT. Variable domain in full (rest from reference TRBV5-1 and TRBJ2-3): KAGVTQTPRYLIKTRGQQVTLSCSPISGHRSVSWYQQTPGQGLQFLFEYFSETQRNKGNFPGRFSGRQFSNSRSEMNVSTLELGDSALYLCASSLTSGGTDTQYFGPGTRLTVL.

The chain combines TRBV6-1 with TRBJ2-7; 7 bases map to TRBD1. The trim removed 5 bases at V and 0 bases at J, leaving 7 bases unmatched. Germline V gene data show CDR1 as MNHNS and CDR2 as SASEGT. This CDR3 region has 15 residues. This CDR3 is CASSTRTGSSYEQYF. In nucleotides, the CDR3 is TGTGCCAGCAGTACCCGGACAGGCAGCTCCTACGAGCAGTACTTC.

The genes are TRBV19 and TRBJ1-1; 8 bases match TRBD1. The J segment lost 2 bases and the V segment lost 10 bases, leaving 6 bases of the junction unmatched. CDR3 length: 13 residues. The germline gives CDR1 LNHDA, CDR2 SQIVND (reference sequence). The CDR3 DNA reads as TGTGCCACCCAGGGACAGGTAAACACTGAAGCTTTCTTT. This sequence encodes CATQGQVNTEAFF.

This chain uses TRBV7-2 with TRBJ2-1; 7 bases align to TRBD2. J lost 1 base, V lost 2 bases, and 11 bases had no gene match. CDR1 and CDR2 (germline): SGHTA, FQGNSA. This CDR3 comprises 18 residues. DNA for the CDR3: TGTGCCAGCAGCTTATACGTGGCCAGCGGGGCGTCCTACAATGAGCAGTTCTTC. Residues: CASSLYVASGASYNEQFF.

V and J are TRBV11-2 and TRBJ2-2; D perhaps matches TRBD1 (5 bases). The CDR3 runs 15 residues. Trimming took off 4 bases at V and 5 bases at J, with 14 bases between the two ends. Germline assignment: CDR1 SGHAT and CDR2 FQNNGV. The CDR3 bases are TGTGCCAGCAGCTATTTCAGGGATACGACCGGGGAGCTGTTTTTT. It specifies CASSYFRDTTGELFF. The variable domain in full, with the rest retrieved from reference TRBV11-2 and TRBJ2-2, is EAGVAQSPRYKIIEKRQSVAFWCNPISGHATLYWYQQILGQGPKLLIQFQNNGVVDDSQLPKDRFSAERLKGVDSTLKIQPAKLEDSAVYLCASSYFRDTTGELFFGEGSRLTVL.

This clone was recorded only once. The CDR3 sequence is CASRASGARDTQYF. Written as DNA, the CDR3 is TGTGCCAGCAGGGCTAGCGGGGCAAGAGATACGCAGTATTTT. The J gene is TRBJ2-3, the V gene TRBV7-9, with 9 positions matching TRBD2. CDR1 is SEHNR, CDR2 FQNEAQ, per germline (reference sequence). V lost 6 bases, J lost 5 bases, and 6 bases stayed unmatched. The CDR3 totals 14 residues. Supplemented by reference TRBV7-9 and TRBJ2-3, the full variable domain reads DTGVSQNPRHKITKRGQNVTFRCDPISEHNRLYWYRQTLGQGPEFLTYFQNEAQLEKSRLLSDRFSAERPKGSFSTLEIQRTEQGDSAMYLCASRASGARDTQYFGPGTRLTVL.

This chain links TRBV27 with TRBJ2-3, with TRBD1 matching over 8 bases. Trimming took 1 base from V and 4 from J; bases not matched to a gene: 4. This CDR3 contains 15 residues. Germline V lookup: CDR1 MNHEY, CDR2 SMNVEV (reference sequence). Here the CDR3 reads CASSLWAGGPDTQYF. CDR3 coding DNA: TGTGCCAGCAGTTTATGGGCAGGGGGCCCAGATACGCAGTATTTT.

The gene calls are TRBV11-2 and TRBJ2-1; 7 nucleotides agree with TRBD2. This CDR3 has 16 amino acids. V dropped 2 bases and J dropped 2; count of bases not matched to a gene: 6. The germline gives CDR1 SGHAT, CDR2 FQNNGV. The CDR3 bases are TGTGCCAGCAGCTTATCCGCTAGCGGCCCCTACAATGAGCAGTTCTTC. Its translation is CASSLSASGPYNEQFF.

J is TRBJ1-2 and V is TRBV18; TRBD1 matches at 7 bases. The CDR3 has 14 residues. Germline V lookup: CDR1 KGHSH, CDR2 LQKENI. V lost 4 bases and J lost 5; bases outside the gene matches: 7. The CDR3 DNA reads TGTGCCAGCTCACTGCAGACAGGGCGGTATGGCTACACCTTC. Translating it yields CASSLQTGRYGYTF.

The V and J genes are TRBV11-3 and TRBJ2-7; 8 bases fit TRBD2. This CDR3 has 15 amino acids. V lost 1 base to trimming and J lost 2 bases; unmatched junction nucleotides: 4. The germline gives CDR1 SGHNT, CDR2 YENEEA. CDR3 bases: TGTGCCAGCAGCTTAGTATCGGGGGGGCCCTACGAGCAGTACTTC. It codes for CASSLVSGGPYEQYF.

V and J are TRBV6-6 and TRBJ2-3; 9 nucleotides agree with TRBD2. The germline gives CDR1 MNHNY, CDR2 SVGAGI (reference sequence). V lost 4 bases and J lost 4; bases outside the gene matches: 3. This CDR3 has 14 residues. The CDR3 DNA reads as TGTGCCAGCAGTTTAGCGGGAGCTTCAGATACGCAGTATTTT. It yields the protein CASSLAGASDTQYF.

This chain joins TRBV10-1 and TRBJ2-1; 9 bases are a match to TRBD2. The CDR3 has 15 amino acids. V lost 4 bases to trimming and J lost 3 bases; unmatched junction nucleotides: 4. Germline V gene sequence: CDR1 WNHNN, CDR2 SYGVQD (reference sequence). This CDR3 is CASSVEAGGYNEQFF. The CDR3 DNA reads TGCGCCAGCAGTGTAGAAGCGGGGGGCTACAATGAGCAGTTCTTC.